This record concerns one T cell receptor (beta chain) sequence. The antigen is unknown. These data belong to a study of vaccination effects on CD4 cells after COVID-19. Antigen-specific CD4+ T cells expanded by the ViraFEST assay with viral peptide pools were then sequenced. Following 10 days of culture, CD4+ T cells were isolated. Method: immunoSEQ multiplex PCR; TCRdb's copy keeps in-frame clones and lacks some. The profile shows fewer than 65,000 clones, approximately 80% of them singletons. The CDR3 is made up of 19 amino acids. Per the germline V gene, CDR1 is MDHEN and CDR2 is SYDVKM. V trimming: 0 bases; J trimming: 4 bases; junction bases outside the gene matches: 5.

The sequence was obtained from a human donor who received a COVID-19 vaccine. The chain employs TRBV28 and TRBJ2-2; TRBD2 matches at 16 bases. This specimen consisted of CD4+ T cells from PBMCs cultured with HCoV-229E spike peptides, obtained before COVID-19 vaccination. CDR3 nucleotide sequence: TGTGCCAGCAGTTTATGGGGGACTAGCGGGGGGGCCAGCACCGGGGAGCTGTTTTTT. It is translated as CASSLWGTSGGASTGELFF. The full variable domain, with the rest looked up from reference TRBV28 and TRBJ2-2, is DVKVTQSSRYLVKRTGEKVFLECVQDMDHENMFWYRQDPGLGLRLIYFSYDVKMKEKGDIPEGYSVSREKKERFSLILESASTNQTSMYLCASSLWGTSGGASTGELFFGEGSRLTVL.